These T cell receptor beta chains were read from a single sample in a study of shared clonotypes between healthy human individuals. The repertoire was sequenced with immunoSEQ multiplex PCR; TCRdb's copy has only in-frame clones and lacks some. The table has 550,000 to 700,000 clones, 60% to 75% seen once. Sequences were obtained from memory CD4+ T cells sorted from blood. The receptors were sampled from a woman in her twenties or thirties in good health. The CDR3 runs from the conserved cysteine through the conserved F or W. A D gene is named only where the DNA matches it firmly. Size is stated for part of the rows, as once, few or many counts, or as a class when the clone is expanded.

>.|TRBV29-1|.|TRBJ1-4
CSVVGGTNEKLFF
TGCAGCGTTGTGGGTGGGACTAATGAAAAACTGTTTTTT
>.|TRBV19|once|TRBJ2-3
CASSGQNTDTQYF
TGTGCCAGTAGTGGCCAGAACACAGATACGCAGTATTTT
>.|TRBV28|.|TRBJ2-5
CASSSPAQETQYF
TGTGCCAGCAGTTCCCCCGCACAAGAGACCCAGTACTTC
>.|TRBV30|few|TRBJ1-5
CAWSVRGGNQPQHF
TGTGCCTGGAGTGTACGGGGGGGCAATCAGCCCCAGCATTTT
>TRBD1|TRBV27|.|TRBJ2-7
CASRLAGGSYEQYF
TGTGCCAGCAGGTTGGCAGGGGGTTCCTACGAGCAGTACTTC
>.|TRBV19|.|TRBJ1-3
CASCRGGTGNTIYF
TGTGCCAGTTGTCGGGGGGGGACTGGAAACACCATATATTTT
>.|TRBV5-6|.|TRBJ2-5
CASSLEAVNQETQYF
TGTGCCAGCAGCTTGGAGGCTGTAAACCAAGAGACCCAGTACTTC
>.|TRBV27|.|TRBJ1-1
CASSSDRGNTEAFF
TGTGCCAGCAGCTCGGACAGAGGGAACACTGAAGCTTTCTTT
>.|TRBV7-9|few|TRBJ2-2
CASRIIVGRMADGELFF
TGTGCCAGCAGGATAATCGTGGGGAGAATGGCAGACGGGGAGCTGTTTTTT
>TRBD1|TRBV5-1|.|TRBJ1-4
CASSFKGQEEKLFF
TGCGCCAGCAGCTTCAAAGGACAGGAGGAAAAACTGTTTTTT
>TRBD1|TRBV19|.|TRBJ1-3
CASIGTGSGNTIYF
TGTGCCAGTATTGGGACAGGGTCTGGAAACACCATATATTTT
>.|TRBV30|.|TRBJ2-5
CAWSVAANQETQYF
TGTGCCTGGAGTGTAGCGGCTAACCAAGAGACCCAGTACTTC
>.|TRBV2|.|TRBJ1-4
CATASWQFNEKLFF
TGTGCCACAGCAAGCTGGCAGTTTAATGAAAAACTGTTTTTT
>TRBD1|TRBV19|once|TRBJ1-5
CASSTRDRGPNQPQHF
TGTGCCAGTAGTACCCGGGACAGGGGCCCCAATCAGCCCCAGCATTTT
>TRBD2|TRBV4-1|.|TRBJ2-5
CASNGGGVQETQYF
TGCGCCAGCAACGGGGGGGGAGTACAAGAGACCCAGTACTTC
>.|TRBV6-5|.|TRBJ1-1
CASSARISTEAFF
TGTGCCAGCAGCGCAAGGATCAGCACTGAAGCTTTCTTT
>.|TRBV5-1|.|TRBJ2-7
CASSSEAGIPGEQYF
TGCGCCAGCAGCTCCGAAGCGGGCATACCGGGTGAGCAGTACTTC
>TRBD2|TRBV30|.|TRBJ2-1
CAWNRLAGAEQFF
TGTGCCTGGAATAGACTAGCGGGAGCCGAGCAGTTCTTC
>TRBD2|TRBV7-9|few|TRBJ2-1
CASSLFAGGTYNEQFF
TGTGCCAGCAGCTTATTCGCGGGAGGGACCTACAATGAGCAGTTCTTC
>.|TRBV5-1|few|TRBJ1-3
CASSFGTSGNTIYF
TGCGCCAGCAGCTTTGGGACGTCTGGAAACACCATATATTTT
>.|TRBV6-1|.|TRBJ2-7
CASTKPGQPYEQYF
TGTGCCAGCACCAAACCGGGACAACCCTACGAGCAGTACTTC
>.|TRBV5-4|.|TRBJ2-7
CASSRTGQRSYEQYF
TGTGCCAGCAGCCGTACCGGACAGCGCTCCTACGAGCAGTACTTC
>.|TRBV7-2|.|TRBJ2-2
CASSSYRTSGELFF
TGTGCCAGCAGCTCATACAGGACCTCCGGGGAGCTGTTTTTT
>.|TRBV4-1|.|TRBJ2-7
CASSLALSVSYEQYF
TGCGCCAGCAGCCTAGCGCTAAGCGTCTCCTACGAGCAGTACTTC
>.|TRBV6-5|.|TRBJ2-4
CASSLGATDLGIQYF
TGTGCCAGCAGCCTGGGAGCGACTGACCTGGGCATTCAGTACTTC
>.|TRBV9|.|TRBJ2-1
CASSVGVSFYEQFF
TGTGCCAGCAGCGTAGGGGTTAGCTTCTATGAGCAGTTCTTC
>TRBD2|TRBV2|.|TRBJ2-1
CASSGRTSSSVEQFF
TGTGCCAGCAGTGGAAGGACTAGCTCTTCGGTTGAGCAGTTCTTC
>.|TRBV28|.|TRBJ1-1
CASSHPNVNTEAFF
TGTGCCAGCAGTCACCCCAATGTGAACACTGAAGCTTTCTTT
>.|TRBV5-1|.|TRBJ2-3
CASSLASNRYTDTQYF
TGCGCCAGCAGCTTGGCCTCGAACCGTTACACAGATACGCAGTATTTT
>TRBD1|TRBV6-5|.|TRBJ1-2
CASSQQGEGGYTF
TGTGCCAGCAGTCAACAGGGGGAGGGCGGCTACACCTTC
>.|TRBV28|.|TRBJ1-2
CASRSGASHGYTF
TGTGCCAGCAGATCAGGGGCTTCGCATGGCTACACCTTC
>.|TRBV7-6|few|TRBJ1-5
CASSLDRDGQPQHF
TGTGCCAGCAGCTTAGACAGGGATGGTCAGCCCCAGCATTTT
>.|TRBV5-1|.|TRBJ1-1
CASYTALGLNTEAFF
TGCGCCAGCTACACGGCCCTAGGATTGAACACTGAAGCTTTCTTT
>TRBD1|TRBV13|.|TRBJ1-1
CASSQDRAGVGTEAFF
TGTGCCAGCAGCCAAGACAGGGCGGGGGTAGGCACTGAAGCTTTCTTT
>.|TRBV6-4|.|TRBJ1-1
CASSTDGNGRAEAFF
TGTGCCAGCAGTACCGACGGAAACGGTCGCGCTGAAGCTTTCTTT
>.|TRBV5-4|many|TRBJ2-2
CASSLDPAGGELFF
TGTGCCAGCAGCTTGGATCCTGCCGGCGGGGAGCTGTTTTTT
>TRBD1|TRBV10-3|.|TRBJ1-3
CAISPRSQGGPGNTIYF
TGTGCCATCAGTCCGCGCAGCCAGGGGGGGCCTGGAAACACCATATATTTT
>TRBD2|TRBV10-1|.|TRBJ2-5
CASSSGTTKGTQYF
TGCGCCAGCAGTTCCGGGACTACCAAGGGGACCCAGTACTTC
>.|TRBV5-4|once|TRBJ2-7
CASSFSASYEQYF
TGTGCCAGCAGCTTTTCCGCGTCCTACGAGCAGTACTTC
>TRBD1|TRBV18|.|TRBJ1-2
CASSPPNRGAYGYTF
TGTGCCAGCTCACCACCGAACAGGGGGGCCTATGGCTACACCTTC
>.|TRBV5-4|.|TRBJ1-2
CASSTPPDRKAHGYTF
TGTGCCAGCAGCACCCCGCCAGACAGGAAAGCTCATGGCTACACCTTC
>.|TRBV4-2|.|TRBJ2-5
CASSPDPQETQYF
TGTGCCAGCAGCCCGGACCCCCAAGAGACCCAGTACTTC
>TRBD1|TRBV10-3|.|TRBJ1-1
CAITGQGATEAFF
TGTGCCATCACGGGACAGGGGGCCACTGAAGCTTTCTTT
>TRBD2|TRBV20-1|.|TRBJ2-5
CSARGGRAAYF
TGCAGTGCTAGGGGCGGGAGGGCCGCGTACTTC
>.|TRBV6-1|.|TRBJ1-1
CASRGAGQGNTEAFF
TGTGCCAGCAGAGGGGCAGGGCAGGGGAACACTGAAGCTTTCTTT
>.|TRBV29-1|.|TRBJ2-1
CSVRRLEQFF
TGCAGCGTCCGACGGCTGGAGCAGTTCTTC
>.|TRBV28|.|TRBJ2-7
CASRDNLRGEQYF
TGTGCAAGCAGGGACAATCTCCGTGGCGAGCAGTACTTC
>.|TRBV2|.|TRBJ2-6
CASRPGGSGANVLTF
TGTGCCAGCAGACCCGGTGGCTCTGGGGCCAACGTCCTGACTTTC
>.|TRBV5-6|.|TRBJ1-5
CASSFGGDNQPQHF
TGTGCCAGCAGCTTTGGGGGGGACAATCAGCCCCAGCATTTT
>TRBD1|TRBV19|many|TRBJ2-1
CASTPGQLLNEQFF
TGTGCCAGTACCCCGGGACAGTTACTTAATGAGCAGTTCTTC
>.|TRBV18|.|TRBJ1-2
CASSPLRTAGGSGYTF
TGTGCCAGCTCACCACTTCGGACCGCTGGAGGTAGTGGCTACACCTTC
>TRBD1|TRBV23-1|.|TRBJ2-7
CASISDRGKYEQYF
TGCGCCAGCATATCCGACAGGGGCAAATACGAGCAGTACTTC
>.|TRBV11-2|.|TRBJ2-5
CASSLVPGFWETQYF
TGTGCCAGCAGCTTAGTTCCAGGGTTTTGGGAGACCCAGTACTTC
>.|TRBV7-2|.|TRBJ1-5
CASSRDAYQPQHF
TGTGCCAGCAGCAGGGACGCATATCAGCCCCAGCATTTT
>.|TRBV4-1|.|TRBJ1-5
CASSQDVWDDQPQHF
TGCGCCAGCAGCCAAGATGTCTGGGACGATCAGCCCCAGCATTTT
>.|TRBV4-1|.|TRBJ2-5
CASSSRGTAQETQYF
TGCGCCAGCAGCTCCCGGGGGACAGCTCAAGAGACCCAGTACTTC
>.|TRBV27|.|TRBJ1-1
CASSRPAAGNTEAFF
TGTGCCAGCAGCCGACCGGCGGCAGGGAACACTGAAGCTTTCTTT
>TRBD1|TRBV7-2|.|TRBJ2-7
CASGPGQGREQYF
TGTGCCAGCGGACCGGGACAGGGGCGCGAGCAGTACTTC
>.|TRBV19|.|TRBJ2-3
CASSPRRATSTDTQYF
TGTGCCAGTAGCCCCCGTCGAGCGACTAGCACAGATACGCAGTATTTT
>TRBD1|TRBV5-1|.|TRBJ2-5
CASSPGTGELSQYF
TGCGCCAGCAGCCCCGGGACAGGGGAATTGTCCCAGTACTTC